This T cell receptor (beta chain) emerged from a study of blood T cells in healthy people across ages. Concerning this clonotype: At one of its ends the junction is not consistent with the germline gene, which may arise from a read error.

The CDR3 runs to 12 residues. Germline CDR1 SGHTA, CDR2 FQGTGA. Combining a sample-barcoded 5' primer with a J-beta primer mix, a second PCR ran for roughly 7 to 12 cycles. TCRdb re-derived calls from the 5' RACE reads in MiXCR, one entry per CDR3 protein. In the table there are 1.6 million or so distinct CDR3 sequences, around 36% of which are singletons. V and J are TRBV7-3 and TRBJ2-1; 8 positions agree with TRBD2. The sequence was obtained from a woman aged 25 to 39 in good health. Input material: blood. The CDR3 nucleotides read TGTGTCAGCAGCTTTAGCGGGAAAGAGCAGTTCTTC. It encodes CVSSFSGKEQFF.